This T cell receptor beta chain appears in the sequencing data of a study of CD8 T cells in Susac syndrome. Random hexamers were used to reverse transcribe roughly 0.5 to 1 ug of RNA. TCRdb re-called the immunoSEQ multiplex PCR reads with MiXCR, one entry per CDR3 protein. In the table there are fewer than 200,000 distinct CDR3 sequences, around 96% of which are singletons. Trimming took 3 bases from V and 2 from J; bases not matched to a gene: 3. This CDR3 has 13 residues. From germline, CDR1 is SQVTM and CDR2 ANQGSEA. Sequencing input: CD8+ T cells from PBMCs. The receptor's source is a human donor with multiple sclerosis. The chain uses TRBV29-1 and TRBJ2-7; 8 nucleotides line up with TRBD1. CDR3 sequence reads: CSVETGEAYEQYF. The CDR3 DNA is TGCAGCGTTGAGACAGGGGAGGCCTACGAGCAGTACTTC.